Listed below are T cell receptor beta chains from one sample, sequenced in a study of CD8+ T cells in alopecia areata. Here immunoSEQ multiplex PCR was the method, and the copy in TCRdb shows in-frame clones only, minus some. Found here are some 200,000 clones, roughly 56% of them singletons; the top ten hold 1.6%. Sequenced here: CD4+ T cells sorted from blood, sampled at week 4, from a patient treated with tofacitinib. These receptors came from a human donor with alopecia areata. The conserved cysteine and the conserved F or W are not part of the CDR3 here. Fields, in order: V gene, CDR3 protein.

v_call: TRBV2; cdr3_aa: ASSEGRGTYEQY
v_call: TRBV19; cdr3_aa: ASSRQGSHEQY
v_call: TRBV7-8; cdr3_aa: ASSLDLPGQSPEQY
v_call: TRBV30; cdr3_aa: AWSVRENTEAF
v_call: TRBV19; cdr3_aa: ASSMMTIGETQY
v_call: TRBV18; cdr3_aa: ASSQRASDTQY
v_call: TRBV30; cdr3_aa: AWSRDRGTDTQY
v_call: TRBV5-4; cdr3_aa: ASTQGGGYT
v_call: TRBV9; cdr3_aa: TTAGDSYEQY
v_call: TRBV23-1; cdr3_aa: ASVPFVRGLPPVAGELF
v_call: TRBV6-6; cdr3_aa: ASSKYSGVSYNEQF
v_call: TRBV25-1; cdr3_aa: ATRGQGAVYGYT
v_call: TRBV27; cdr3_aa: ASSLGTSGANVLT
v_call: TRBV5-1; cdr3_aa: ASSFLPGGFQPQH
v_call: TRBV7-2; cdr3_aa: ASSLVAGGSPLH
v_call: TRBV14; cdr3_aa: ASALSGANVLT
v_call: TRBV12-5; cdr3_aa: ASGLGNTEAF
v_call: TRBV4-1; cdr3_aa: ASSQDRTRAHYEQY
v_call: TRBV5-4; cdr3_aa: ASSLSGGTNEKLF
v_call: TRBV4-3; cdr3_aa: ASSQGTGQETQY
v_call: TRBV29-1; cdr3_aa: SVWVNTEAF
v_call: TRBV2; cdr3_aa: ASSVRQGGEQF
v_call: TRBV14; cdr3_aa: ASSQGGGDTQY
v_call: TRBV11-1; cdr3_aa: ASSSQGGEQF
v_call: TRBV11-3; cdr3_aa: ASSLGAGGREPQETQY
v_call: TRBV6-5; cdr3_aa: ASKVSSTDTQY
v_call: TRBV2; cdr3_aa: ASSSQILAGGYNEQF
v_call: TRBV30; cdr3_aa: AWGAGTEETQY
v_call: TRBV5-1; cdr3_aa: ASSLLRRTADTQY
v_call: TRBV5-1; cdr3_aa: ASSPQEGNQPQH
v_call: TRBV7-7; cdr3_aa: ASSSDRKQF
v_call: TRBV4-3; cdr3_aa: ASSQDRVNEKLF
v_call: TRBV30; cdr3_aa: AWSWQGGTDTQY
v_call: TRBV27; cdr3_aa: ASSPRDRVHEQY
v_call: TRBV30; cdr3_aa: AWTHSYGYT
v_call: TRBV4-3; cdr3_aa: ASSQGNRPTEAF
v_call: TRBV29-1; cdr3_aa: SVEATGVFGETQY
v_call: TRBV5-1; cdr3_aa: ASSRPSGNTEAF
v_call: TRBV5-6; cdr3_aa: ASSLGDRSRPLH
v_call: TRBV5-1; cdr3_aa: ASRWTGETGELF
v_call: TRBV2; cdr3_aa: AGRGGEAETQY
v_call: TRBV4-1; cdr3_aa: ASSQAERDRGRRGYT
v_call: TRBV6-1; cdr3_aa: ASALGDTQY
v_call: TRBV29-1; cdr3_aa: SVRPGADTQY
v_call: TRBV30; cdr3_aa: AWKQAGRETQY
v_call: TRBV4-3; cdr3_aa: ASSQTASAITDTQY
v_call: TRBV2; cdr3_aa: ASSESLPSNQPQH